This record covers a single T cell receptor beta chain. The data were taken from a study of blood T cells in healthy people across ages. Study details: In model experiments, template switching was able to capture about one barcoded beta molecule for every two T cells that were present.

It was with a sample-barcoded 5' primer and a J-beta primer mix that a second PCR of roughly 7 to 12 cycles was run. TCRdb recomputed calls from the 5' RACE reads with MiXCR, one row per CDR3 protein. The sample includes 730,000 or so distinct CDR3 sequences, 40% to 45% of them seen just once. Sequencing was performed on blood. The source of this sequence is an elderly man in good health.

The CDR3 DNA reads as TGCAGTGCTATAACTAACAATCAGCCCCAGCATTTT. Encoded protein: CSAITNNQPQHF. The genes are TRBV20-1 and TRBJ1-5; D call uncertain. The germline CDR1 and CDR2 sequences are DFQATT and SNEGSKA (reference sequence). V dropped 4 bases and J dropped 3 bases, with 7 bases sitting between them. The CDR3 is 12 amino acids.